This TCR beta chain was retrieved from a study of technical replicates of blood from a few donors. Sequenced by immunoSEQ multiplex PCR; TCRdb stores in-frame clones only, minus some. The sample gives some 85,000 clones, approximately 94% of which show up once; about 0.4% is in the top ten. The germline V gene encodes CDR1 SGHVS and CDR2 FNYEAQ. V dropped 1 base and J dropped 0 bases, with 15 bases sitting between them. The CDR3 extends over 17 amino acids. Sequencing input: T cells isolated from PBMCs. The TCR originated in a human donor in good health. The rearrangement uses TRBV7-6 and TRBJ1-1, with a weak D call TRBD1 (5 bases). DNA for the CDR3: TGTGCCAGCAGCTTAGGATTATCGGGGGGACTGAACACTGAAGCTTTCTTT. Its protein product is CASSLGLSGGLNTEAFF.